This T cell receptor beta chain was profiled in a study of tumor-infiltrating lymphocytes in primary liver carcinoma. In germline, CDR1 is SGHTS, CDR2 YDEGEE. This CDR3 is 19 amino acids long. TCR beta cDNA came from about 450 ng total RNA, primed with a constant-region primer. Libraries for TCR beta were built through three nested multiplex PCR rounds, which together made up a slightly modified ARM-PCR procedure. TRBV1-TRBV30 forward primers paired with a C-beta reverse primer were used in the first two PCR rounds, which ran approximately 10 cycles each. In TCRdb, the multiplex PCR reads were re-called with MiXCR into one record per CDR3 protein. The table records fewer than 350,000 distinct CDR3 sequences, around three fifths of them present only once. With respect to this clonotype: The final CDR3 position lacks the conserved phenylalanine or tryptophan, pointing to a likely read error.

Both blood RNA, taken from unsorted whole blood, and germline DNA were extracted. This sequence joins TRBV5-8 and TRBJ1-5; the D gene is possibly TRBD1 (5 bases). The sample taken for sequencing was peripheral blood. The TCR originated in a man in his forties or fifties with primary liver carcinoma and hepatitis B virus infection. CDR3 region: CTSSPGGWQGESGNQPQHC. As DNA, the CDR3 is TGTACCAGCAGTCCCGGAGGTTGGCAGGGCGAGTCGGGGAATCAGCCCCAGCATTGT.